This T cell receptor (beta chain) was recorded in a study of T cells after yellow fever vaccination. Study findings and constraints: Primary-vaccination clones mostly resurfaced post-booster (roughly 97% CD4, roughly 90% CD8). Bulk-population clonotypes that are abundant could appear as contaminants in FACS-sorted repertoires.

In making TCR cDNA, 5'RACE template switching added a universal primer site and UMIs to it. One entry per CDR3 protein, called by TCRdb with MiXCR from the 5' RACE reads. The table lists 250,000 to 350,000 distinct CDR3 sequences, 7.5% to 9.5% of them singletons. The V end lost 5 bases, the J end lost 4 bases, and 11 bases lay between the germline ends. The CDR3 consists of 14 residues. The V gene's germline CDR1 is SGHTA and CDR2 FQGNSA. Worth noting for this clonotype: Its antigen is undetermined.

The sample was CD4+ T cells sorted from PBMCs, taken 5 days after the yellow fever booster vaccination. The sequence came from a young man who received the YFV17D yellow fever vaccine. The rearrangement joins TRBV7-2 to TRBJ1-4, with D hard to call. The CDR3: CASSPRGGNEKLFF. The CDR3 bases are TGTGCCAGCAGCCCACGAGGAGGTAATGAAAAACTGTTTTTT.